The TCR beta chain under discussion was sequenced for a study of response to subunit inactivated influenza vaccine. V was shortened by 1 base and J by 4 bases, with 17 bases between the two germline ends. The CDR3 is 17 residues long. In germline, CDR1 is LGHNA, CDR2 YSLEER. TCRdb reprocessed the RT-PCR reads with MiXCR, giving one entry per CDR3 protein. This repertoire shows around 570,000 distinct CDR3 sequences, over 9% found once; its top ten account for 11%. This sample also belongs to another study, concerning T cells expressing NK-cell markers. That work adds: Production of TCR beta cDNA relied on 5'RACE template switching with UMIs. All TCR beta repertoires analysed originated from sorted CD3+CD56+NKG2C+, CD3+CD56+NKG2C- and CD3+CD56-NKG2C+ T cells. HCMV seropositivity marked most of the eight sequenced donors; one was seronegative.

The chain has TRBV4-3 and TRBJ2-1; perhaps TRBD2 as D (6 bases). The input for sequencing was PBMCs from blood, taken on the day of vaccination. The sequence came from a man in his fifties or sixties who received an inactivated influenza vaccine. The CDR3 here is CASSQALGGGVYNEQFF. CDR3 coding DNA: TGCGCCAGCAGCCAAGCCCTCGGTGGAGGGGTGTACAATGAGCAGTTCTTC.